This T cell receptor beta chain was sequenced in a study of shared clonotypes between healthy human individuals. Study conclusions and caveats: Sampling used blood alone; tissue repertoires probably differ. Relative to their counterparts shared across all four donors, non-shared clonotypes exhibited diminished generation probabilities.

To note about this clone: Its antigen is undetermined.

An assay was performed, and its level was deep. The assay was immunoSEQ multiplex PCR, and TCRdb's table has in-frame clones only and misses some. The sample has 2.5 million or so clones, about 92% seen once. CDR1 and CDR2 from the germline V gene are GTSNPN and SVGIG (reference sequence). The CDR3 extends over 13 amino acids. Trimming shortened V by 1 base and J by 7 bases, and 8 bases separated the two germline ends. This clonotype originated in a man aged 18 to 30 in good health. The chain has TRBV30 and TRBJ1-6; D gene unclear. The sample comprised naive CD4+ T cells sorted from blood. Subset denoted: CD45RA+ positively selected. As DNA, the CDR3 is TGTGCCTGGAGTGGAAACGGGAATTCACCCCTCCACTTT. Translation: CAWSGNGNSPLHF.